A selection of T cell receptor beta chains follows, all from one sample in a study of blood T cells in healthy people across ages. TCRdb fed the 5' RACE reads into MiXCR, producing one record per CDR3 protein. The sample comprises some 1 million distinct CDR3 sequences, 35% to 50% of which are singletons, and about 19% rests with the top ten. The sample was blood. Every receptor here comes from a woman aged 60 to 75 in good health. CDR3s include the opening cysteine and the closing phenylalanine or tryptophan. Each record gives: clone size, V gene, D gene, J gene, CDR3 protein, CDR3 DNA. The D gene is left open where the match is weak. The listing skips clone size in some rows; elsewhere it reads once, few, many or a size class.

size: few; V: TRBV6-6; D: TRBD2; J: TRBJ2-7; CDR3: CASSSGTSGRRGQYF; DNA: TGTGCCAGCAGCTCCGGGACTAGCGGGAGAAGGGGGCAGTACTTC
size: .; V: TRBV28; D: .; J: TRBJ1-5; CDR3: CASEQVNQPQHF; DNA: TGTGCCAGTGAACAGGTCAATCAGCCCCAGCATTTT
size: few; V: TRBV5-1; D: TRBD2; J: TRBJ2-7; CDR3: CASSGGTSATYEQYF; DNA: TGCGCCAGCAGCGGTGGGACTAGCGCTACCTACGAGCAGTACTTC
size: many; V: TRBV9; D: .; J: TRBJ2-7; CDR3: CASSKGVLGGNEQYF; DNA: TGTGCCAGCAGTAAGGGGGTCCTCGGGGGGAACGAGCAGTACTTC
size: .; V: TRBV20-1; D: .; J: TRBJ1-4; CDR3: CSARDLRTISEKLFF; DNA: TGCAGTGCTAGAGATCTACGGACAATTAGTGAAAAACTGTTTTTT
size: .; V: TRBV11-2; D: .; J: TRBJ1-2; CDR3: CASSLSAQGDGYTF; DNA: TGTGCCAGCAGCTTATCGGCACAGGGTGATGGCTACACCTTC
size: .; V: TRBV3-1; D: .; J: TRBJ1-4; CDR3: CASSLDVGEKLFF; DNA: TGTGCCAGCAGCCTAGATGTAGGCGAAAAACTGTTTTTT
size: once; V: TRBV6-5; D: .; J: TRBJ2-1; CDR3: CASRPRRSNEQFF; DNA: TGTGCCAGCAGGCCCAGGAGGTCCAATGAGCAGTTCTTC
size: .; V: TRBV3-1; D: .; J: TRBJ1-4; CDR3: CASSPGPTGNHEKLFF; DNA: TGTGCCAGCAGCCCAGGACCCACGGGGAACCATGAAAAACTGTTTTTT
size: .; V: TRBV5-1; D: .; J: TRBJ1-4; CDR3: CASSKLSGGDEKLFF; DNA: TGCGCCAGCAGCAAGCTAAGCGGGGGCGATGAAAAACTGTTTTTT
size: .; V: TRBV20-1; D: .; J: TRBJ2-7; CDR3: CSARGNSKGNYEQYF; DNA: TGCAGTGCTAGGGGGAACAGTAAGGGGAACTACGAGCAGTACTTC
size: many; V: TRBV27; D: .; J: TRBJ2-1; CDR3: CASSLRGYYNEQFF; DNA: TGTGCCAGCAGTTTAAGGGGATACTACAATGAGCAGTTCTTC
size: .; V: TRBV7-9; D: .; J: TRBJ1-2; CDR3: CASSPAGVYGYTF; DNA: TGTGCCAGCAGCCCAGCCGGGGTCTATGGCTACACCTTC